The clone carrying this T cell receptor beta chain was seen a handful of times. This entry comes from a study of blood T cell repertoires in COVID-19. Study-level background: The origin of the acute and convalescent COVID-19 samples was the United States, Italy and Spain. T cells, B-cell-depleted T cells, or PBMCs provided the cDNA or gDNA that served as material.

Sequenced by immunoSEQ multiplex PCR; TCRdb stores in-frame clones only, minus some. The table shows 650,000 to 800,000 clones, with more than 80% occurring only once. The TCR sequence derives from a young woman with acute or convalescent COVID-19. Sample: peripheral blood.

CDR3 amino acids: CASSNVPAGRNGYTF. DNA of the CDR3: TGTGCCAGCAGCAACGTGCCGGCAGGAAGAAATGGCTACACCTTC. The chain combines TRBV21-1 with TRBJ1-2; the table's D gene call, TRBD1, was not cross checked with the DNA. TRBV21-1 is reported as a pseudogene. CDR3 length equals 15 residues.